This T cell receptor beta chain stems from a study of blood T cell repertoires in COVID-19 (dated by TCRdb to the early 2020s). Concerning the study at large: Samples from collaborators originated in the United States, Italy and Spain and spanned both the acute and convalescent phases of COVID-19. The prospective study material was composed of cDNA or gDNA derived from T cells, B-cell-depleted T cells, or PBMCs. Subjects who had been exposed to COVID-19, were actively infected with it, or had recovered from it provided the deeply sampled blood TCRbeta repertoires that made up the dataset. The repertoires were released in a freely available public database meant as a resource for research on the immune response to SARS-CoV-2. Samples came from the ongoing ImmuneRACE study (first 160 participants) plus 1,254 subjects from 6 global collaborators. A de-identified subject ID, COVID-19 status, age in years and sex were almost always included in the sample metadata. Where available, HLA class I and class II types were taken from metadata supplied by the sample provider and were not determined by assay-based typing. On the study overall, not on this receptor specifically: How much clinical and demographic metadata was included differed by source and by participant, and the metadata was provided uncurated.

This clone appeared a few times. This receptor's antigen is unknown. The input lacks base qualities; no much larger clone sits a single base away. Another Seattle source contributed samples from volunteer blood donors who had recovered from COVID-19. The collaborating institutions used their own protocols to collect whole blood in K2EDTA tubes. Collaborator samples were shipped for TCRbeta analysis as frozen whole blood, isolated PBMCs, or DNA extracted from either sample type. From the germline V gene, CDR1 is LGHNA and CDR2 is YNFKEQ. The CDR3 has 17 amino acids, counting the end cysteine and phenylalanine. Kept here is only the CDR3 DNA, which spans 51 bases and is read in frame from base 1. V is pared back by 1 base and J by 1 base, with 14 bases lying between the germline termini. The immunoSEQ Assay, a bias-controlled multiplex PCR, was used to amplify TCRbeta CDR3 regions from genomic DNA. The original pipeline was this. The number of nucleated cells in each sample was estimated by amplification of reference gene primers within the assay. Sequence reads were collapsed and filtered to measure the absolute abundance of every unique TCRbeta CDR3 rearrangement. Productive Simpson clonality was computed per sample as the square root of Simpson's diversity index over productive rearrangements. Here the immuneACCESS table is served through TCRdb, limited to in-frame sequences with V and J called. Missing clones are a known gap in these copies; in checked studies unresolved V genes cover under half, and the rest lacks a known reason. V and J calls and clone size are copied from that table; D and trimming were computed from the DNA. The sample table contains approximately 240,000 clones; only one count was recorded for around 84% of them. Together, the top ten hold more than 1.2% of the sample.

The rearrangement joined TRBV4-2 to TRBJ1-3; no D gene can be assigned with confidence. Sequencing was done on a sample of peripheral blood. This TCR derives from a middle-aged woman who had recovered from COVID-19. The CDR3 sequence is CASSQVSPSESGNTIYF. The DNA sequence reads TGTGCCAGCAGCCAAGTTTCCCCTTCGGAGTCTGGAAACACCATATATTTT.